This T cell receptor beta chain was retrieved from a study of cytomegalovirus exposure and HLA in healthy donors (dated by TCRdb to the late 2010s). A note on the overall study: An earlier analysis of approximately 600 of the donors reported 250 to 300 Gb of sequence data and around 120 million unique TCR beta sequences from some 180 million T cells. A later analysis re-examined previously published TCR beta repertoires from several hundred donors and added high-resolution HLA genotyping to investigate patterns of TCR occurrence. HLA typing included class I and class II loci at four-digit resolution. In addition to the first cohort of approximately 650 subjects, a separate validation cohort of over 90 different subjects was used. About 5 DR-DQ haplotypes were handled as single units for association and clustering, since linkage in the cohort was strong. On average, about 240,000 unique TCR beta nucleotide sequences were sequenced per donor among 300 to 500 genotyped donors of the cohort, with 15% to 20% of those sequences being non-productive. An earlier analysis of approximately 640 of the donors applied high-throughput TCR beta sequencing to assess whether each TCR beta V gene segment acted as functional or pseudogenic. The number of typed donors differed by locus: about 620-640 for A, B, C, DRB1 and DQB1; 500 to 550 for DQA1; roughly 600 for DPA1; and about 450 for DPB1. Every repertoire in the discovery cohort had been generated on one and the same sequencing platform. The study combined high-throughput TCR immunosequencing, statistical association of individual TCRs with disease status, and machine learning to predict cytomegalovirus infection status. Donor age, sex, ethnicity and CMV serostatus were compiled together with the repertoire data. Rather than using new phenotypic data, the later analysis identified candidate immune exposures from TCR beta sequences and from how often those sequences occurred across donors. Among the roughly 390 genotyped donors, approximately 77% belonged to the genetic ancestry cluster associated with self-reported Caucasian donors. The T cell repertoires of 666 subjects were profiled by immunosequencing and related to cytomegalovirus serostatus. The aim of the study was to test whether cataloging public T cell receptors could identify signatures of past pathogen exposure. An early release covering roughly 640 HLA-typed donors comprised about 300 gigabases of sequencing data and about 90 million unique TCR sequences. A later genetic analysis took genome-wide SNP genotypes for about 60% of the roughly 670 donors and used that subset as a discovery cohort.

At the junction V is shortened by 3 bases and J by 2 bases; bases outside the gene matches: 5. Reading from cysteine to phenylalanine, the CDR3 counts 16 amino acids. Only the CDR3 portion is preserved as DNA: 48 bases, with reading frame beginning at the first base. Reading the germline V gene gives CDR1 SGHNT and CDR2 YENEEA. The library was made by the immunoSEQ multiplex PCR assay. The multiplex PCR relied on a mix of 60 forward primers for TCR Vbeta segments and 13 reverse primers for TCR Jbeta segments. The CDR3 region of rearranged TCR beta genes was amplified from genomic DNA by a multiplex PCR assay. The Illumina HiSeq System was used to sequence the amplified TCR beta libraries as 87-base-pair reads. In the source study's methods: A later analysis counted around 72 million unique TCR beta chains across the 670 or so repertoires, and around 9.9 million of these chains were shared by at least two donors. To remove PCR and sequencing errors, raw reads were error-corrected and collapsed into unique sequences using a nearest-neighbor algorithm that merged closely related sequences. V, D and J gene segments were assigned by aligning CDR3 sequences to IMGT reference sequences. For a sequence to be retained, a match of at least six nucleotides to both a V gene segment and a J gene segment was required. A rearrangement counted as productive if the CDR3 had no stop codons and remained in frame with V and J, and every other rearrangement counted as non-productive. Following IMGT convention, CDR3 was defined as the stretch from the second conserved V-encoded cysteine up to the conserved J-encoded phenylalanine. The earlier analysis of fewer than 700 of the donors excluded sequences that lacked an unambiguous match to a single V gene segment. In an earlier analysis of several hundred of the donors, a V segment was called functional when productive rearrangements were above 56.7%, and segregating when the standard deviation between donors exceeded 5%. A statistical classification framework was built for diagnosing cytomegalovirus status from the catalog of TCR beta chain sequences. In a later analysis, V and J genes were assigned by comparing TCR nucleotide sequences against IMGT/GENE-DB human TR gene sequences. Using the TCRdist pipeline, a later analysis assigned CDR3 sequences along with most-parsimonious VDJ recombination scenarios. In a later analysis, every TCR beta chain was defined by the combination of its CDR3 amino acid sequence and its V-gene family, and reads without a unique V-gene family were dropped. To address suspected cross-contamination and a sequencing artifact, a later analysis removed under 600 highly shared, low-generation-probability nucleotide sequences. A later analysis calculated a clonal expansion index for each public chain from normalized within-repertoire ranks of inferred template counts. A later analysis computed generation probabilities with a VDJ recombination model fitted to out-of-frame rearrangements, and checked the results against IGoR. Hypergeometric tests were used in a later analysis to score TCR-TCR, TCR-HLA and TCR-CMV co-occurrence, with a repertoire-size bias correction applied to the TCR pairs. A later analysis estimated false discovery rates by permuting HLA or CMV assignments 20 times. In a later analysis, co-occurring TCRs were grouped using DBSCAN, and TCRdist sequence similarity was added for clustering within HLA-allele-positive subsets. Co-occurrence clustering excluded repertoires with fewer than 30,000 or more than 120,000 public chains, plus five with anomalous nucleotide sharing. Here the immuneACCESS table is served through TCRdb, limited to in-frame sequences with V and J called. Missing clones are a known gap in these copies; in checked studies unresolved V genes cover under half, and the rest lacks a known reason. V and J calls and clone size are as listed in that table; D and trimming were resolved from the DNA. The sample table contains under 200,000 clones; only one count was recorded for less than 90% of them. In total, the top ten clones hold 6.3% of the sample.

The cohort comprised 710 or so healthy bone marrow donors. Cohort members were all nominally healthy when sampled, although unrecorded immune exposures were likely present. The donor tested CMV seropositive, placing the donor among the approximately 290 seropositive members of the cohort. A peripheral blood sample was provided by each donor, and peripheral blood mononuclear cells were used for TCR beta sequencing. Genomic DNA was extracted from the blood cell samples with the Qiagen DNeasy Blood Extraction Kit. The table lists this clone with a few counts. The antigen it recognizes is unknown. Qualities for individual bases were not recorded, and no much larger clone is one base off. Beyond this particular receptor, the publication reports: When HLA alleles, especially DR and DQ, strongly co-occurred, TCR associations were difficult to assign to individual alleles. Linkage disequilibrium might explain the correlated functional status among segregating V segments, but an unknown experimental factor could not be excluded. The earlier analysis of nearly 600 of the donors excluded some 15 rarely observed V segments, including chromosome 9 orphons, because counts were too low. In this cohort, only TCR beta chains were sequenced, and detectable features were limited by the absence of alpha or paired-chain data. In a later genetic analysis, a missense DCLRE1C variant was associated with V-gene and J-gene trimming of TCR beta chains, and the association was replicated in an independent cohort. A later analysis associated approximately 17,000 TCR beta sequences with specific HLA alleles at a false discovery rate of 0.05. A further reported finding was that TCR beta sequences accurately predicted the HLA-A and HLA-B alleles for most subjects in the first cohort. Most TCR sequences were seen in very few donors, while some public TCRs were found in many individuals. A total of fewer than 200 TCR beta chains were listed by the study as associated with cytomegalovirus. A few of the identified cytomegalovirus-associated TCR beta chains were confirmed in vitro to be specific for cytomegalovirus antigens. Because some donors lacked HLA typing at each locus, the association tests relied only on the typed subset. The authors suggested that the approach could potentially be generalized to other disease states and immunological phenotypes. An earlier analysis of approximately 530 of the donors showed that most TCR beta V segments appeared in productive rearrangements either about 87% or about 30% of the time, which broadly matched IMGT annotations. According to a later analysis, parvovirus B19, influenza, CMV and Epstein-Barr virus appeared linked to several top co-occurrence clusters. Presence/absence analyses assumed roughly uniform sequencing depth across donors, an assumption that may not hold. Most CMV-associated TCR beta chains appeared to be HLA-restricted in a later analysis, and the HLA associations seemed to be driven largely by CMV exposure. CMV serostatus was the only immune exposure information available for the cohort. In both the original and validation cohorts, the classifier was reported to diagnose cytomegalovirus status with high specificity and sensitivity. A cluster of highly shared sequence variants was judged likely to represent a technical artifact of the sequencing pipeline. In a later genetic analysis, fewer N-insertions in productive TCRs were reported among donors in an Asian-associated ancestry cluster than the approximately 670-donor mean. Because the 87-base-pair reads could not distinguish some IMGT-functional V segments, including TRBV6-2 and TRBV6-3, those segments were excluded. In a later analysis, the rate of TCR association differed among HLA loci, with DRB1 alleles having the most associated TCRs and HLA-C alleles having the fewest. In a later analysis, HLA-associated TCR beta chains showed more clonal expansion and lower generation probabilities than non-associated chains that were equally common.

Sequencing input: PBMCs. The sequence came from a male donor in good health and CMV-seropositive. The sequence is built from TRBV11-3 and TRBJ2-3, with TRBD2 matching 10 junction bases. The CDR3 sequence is CASSFDTSGNTDTQYF. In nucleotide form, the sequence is TGTGCCAGCAGCTTCGACACTAGCGGGAACACAGATACGCAGTATTTT.